This TCR beta chain was sequenced for a study of blood T cell repertoires in COVID-19. Whole-study context: PBMCs, B-cell-depleted T cells, or T cells were the source of the cDNA or gDNA that made up the material.

Participant ages covered roughly 18 to 89 years across 24 US areas. Grouping used clinical history reported by participants in a survey and questionnaire. Per the original methods: Estimates of nucleated cell counts were drawn from the amplification of reference gene primers. Using immunoSEQ multiplex PCR, the repertoire was profiled, and TCRdb retains in-frame clones only, with some absent. V and J calls and clone size are given by that table; D and trimming were obtained from the DNA. The sample records approximately 180,000 clones, roughly 90% being singletons. CDR3 size: 15 residues. Looked up from germline, CDR1 is MNHEY and CDR2 is SVGEGT. The germline V and J ends were trimmed by 3 bases and 8 bases, with 16 bases remaining between them.

The sequencing sample was made of PBMCs or T cells enriched from blood (not recorded which). The sequence was collected from a human donor with acute COVID-19. The donor label of this sample is uncertain. The chain links TRBV6-2 or TRBV6-3 to TRBJ1-4; D is unresolved. CDR3 sequence (DNA): TGTGCCAGCAGTTATCGACTGCCGAGGGAGGAAAAACTGTTTTTT. It encodes CASSYRLPREEKLFF.